This TCR beta chain was identified during a study of neurological immune-mediated disorders. Many counts were recorded for this clonotype. Between the trimmed V and J ends, which lost 3 bases and 3 bases, there was a span of 11 bases. The CDR3 is made up of 14 amino acids. Looked up from germline, CDR1 is LNHNV and CDR2 is YYDKDF (reference sequence). Over 180 million TCR-beta sequences from 15-18 subjects were obtained in each sequencing run. TCRdb recomputed calls from the 5' RACE reads with MiXCR, one row per CDR3 protein. The sample lists tens of thousands of distinct CDR3 sequences; 4.5% to 7% were seen once.

The TCR was taken from a woman between 18 and 30 years old with multiple sclerosis. The V and J genes are TRBV15 and TRBJ1-2, with a weak D call TRBD1 (6 bases). Specimen: CD4+ T cells from blood. CDR3 sequence reads: CATSSSGTYYGYTF. The DNA for the CDR3 is TGTGCCACCAGCAGTTCCGGGACATACTATGGCTACACCTTC. Looking up the rest from reference TRBV15 and TRBJ1-2 gives the full variable domain: DAMVIQNPRYQVTQFGKPVTLSCSQTLNHNVMYWYQQKSSQAPKLLFHYYDKDFNNEADTPDNFQSRRPNTSFCFLDIRSPGLGDTAMYLCATSSSGTYYGYTFGSGTRLTVV.